These 29 T cell receptor beta chains came from one sample sequenced in a study of blood T cells in healthy people across ages. The use of a sample-barcoded 5' primer and a J-beta primer mix characterized a second PCR of about 6 to 12 cycles. In TCRdb, the 5' RACE reads were re-called with MiXCR into one record per CDR3 protein. The profile shows about 1.4 million distinct CDR3 sequences, around 59% of them singletons. Sample: blood. These receptor sequences come from a man aged 18 to 30 in good health.

This chain uses TRBV27 with TRBJ2-1, with 7 bases that match TRBD2. There are 15 residues in the CDR3. Trimming cost V 3 bases and J 6 bases; bases outside gene matches: 8. Germline CDR1 is MNHEY and CDR2 is SMNVEV (reference sequence). CDR3 DNA sequence: TGTGCCAGCAGTTTTTCACTCGGGAGGCTCAATGAGCAGTTCTTC. It specifies CASSFSLGRLNEQFF.

To note about this clonotype: Sequence at one end of the junction differs from germline and may be a read error. The rearrangement links TRBV5-5 to TRBJ2-7, with 11 bases matching TRBD2. The CDR3 contains 14 residues. Per germline, CDR1 SGHKS and CDR2 YYEKEE (reference sequence). CDR3 sequence: CASILGLADYEQYF. CDR3 DNA: TGTGCCAGCATCTTGGGACTAGCGGACTACGAGCAGTACTTC.

This chain links TRBV4-3 with TRBJ1-2; no firm D call. The CDR3 covers 14 residues. V shed 0 bases and J shed 7 bases, with 12 bases lying between them. Germline V gene lookup returns CDR1 LGHNA and CDR2 YSLEER. The CDR3 DNA reads as TGCGCCAGCAGCCAAGATCTCGGCGGACCTGGCTACACCTTC. Amino acid sequence: CASSQDLGGPGYTF.

This clonotype appeared a single time. The rearrangement links TRBV20-1 to TRBJ2-1, with a tentative D call TRBD2 (6 bases). This CDR3 contains 15 residues. Trimming removed 0 bases from V and 4 bases from J, with 13 bases in between. CDR1 and CDR2 from the germline V gene are DFQATT and SNEGSKA (reference sequence). CDR3 bases: TGCAGTGCTAGAGATACCGGGAGCTTTTACAATGAGCAGTTCTTC. This translates into CSARDTGSFYNEQFF.

This clonotype turned up a few times. V is TRBV29-1 and J is TRBJ2-7; the match to TRBD1 covers 7 bases. The germline V gene has CDR1 SQVTM and CDR2 ANQGSEA. The trim removed 6 bases at V and 0 bases at J, leaving 8 bases unmatched. The CDR3 extends over 14 amino acids. CDR3 sequence (DNA): TGCAGCGTCTCAGACAGGGCTGGCTCCTACGAGCAGTACTTC. Translation gives CSVSDRAGSYEQYF.

The rearrangement joins TRBV12-3 or TRBV12-4 to TRBJ2-1; D unclear. Trimming left V 6 bases short and J 9 bases short, with 12 bases between. This CDR3 has 12 amino acids. The CDR3 DNA reads as TGTGCCAGCAGCCGGGTCTGGGGTGAGCAGTTCTTC. Protein product: CASSRVWGEQFF.

The table lists this clonotype with a few counts. The chain is built from TRBV6-2 or TRBV6-3 and TRBJ2-7; no clear D gene. The V end was cut by 0 bases, the J end by 5 bases, with 8 bases between. This CDR3 has 13 residues. Germline V gives CDR1 MNHEY, CDR2 SVGEGT. This CDR3 reads CASSYSTPHEQYF. In nucleotides, the CDR3 is TGTGCCAGCAGTTACTCCACTCCCCACGAGCAGTACTTC.

The V gene is TRBV9, the J gene TRBJ2-7; D possibly uses TRBD1 or TRBD2 (5 bases each). Germline V gives CDR1 SGDLS, CDR2 YYNGEE. This CDR3 comprises 16 residues. Trimming took 0 bases from V and 6 from J, leaving 19 bases between them. The CDR3 DNA reads TGTGCCAGCAGCGTAGGTGTCCGGGGAGACGGGGCCGAGCAGTACTTC. This gives the protein CASSVGVRGDGAEQYF.

This rearrangement joins TRBV7-9 to TRBJ2-5; 9 nucleotides line up with TRBD1. CDR1 and CDR2 (germline): SEHNR, FQNEAQ (reference sequence). The CDR3 sequence is 13 residues long. After removal of 7 bases from V and 4 bases from J, the junction contained 4 bases not matched to a gene. The CDR3 region has the DNA TGTGCCAGCATGGACAGGGGCGGAGAGACCCAGTACTTC. It is translated as CASMDRGGETQYF.

This clonotype has a handful of counts. The chain uses TRBV29-1 and TRBJ2-1, with D possibly TRBD2 on 6 matching bases. Germline values: CDR1 SQVTM, CDR2 ANQGSEA. The CDR3 consists of 13 residues. The V end lost 4 bases, the J end lost 6 bases, and 13 bases lay between the germline ends. In DNA form, the CDR3 reads TGCAGCGTTGGGGTACTAGCTTTCAATGAGCAGTTCTTC. This encodes CSVGVLAFNEQFF.

The V gene is TRBV4-1, the J gene TRBJ2-7, with TRBD2 identical over 8 bases. Germline CDR1 MGHRA, CDR2 YSYEKL. This CDR3 has 20 residues. V shed 1 base and J 2 bases; nucleotides not matched to a gene: 19. CDR3 in amino acids: CASSQGRLAFKRGSPYEQYF. CDR3 DNA sequence: TGCGCCAGCAGCCAAGGTCGGTTGGCTTTTAAGCGGGGGTCCCCCTACGAGCAGTACTTC.

This chain joins TRBV3-1 and TRBJ2-1, with D maybe TRBD2 (5 bases). Germline V gives CDR1 LGHDT, CDR2 YNNKEL (reference sequence). The CDR3 extends over 16 amino acids. Trimming removed 1 base at V and 6 bases at J, with 16 bases between. This CDR3 is CASSQGWDNRGNEQFF. The CDR3 DNA reads TGTGCCAGCAGCCAAGGTTGGGATAATCGGGGCAATGAGCAGTTCTTC.

The genes are TRBV27 and TRBJ2-2; the D gene could be TRBD1 or TRBD2 (6 bases each). V shed 7 bases and J shed 3 bases, with 18 bases lying between them. CDR1 is MNHEY and CDR2 is SMNVEV in the germline V gene (reference sequence). The CDR3 sequence is 16 residues long. The CDR3: CASNGAGGADTGELFF. CDR3 coding DNA: TGTGCCAGCAACGGGGCCGGGGGCGCGGACACCGGGGAGCTGTTTTTT.

This chain links TRBV7-2 with TRBJ2-7, with D possibly called TRBD1 or TRBD2 (6 bases each). Germline V gene lookup returns CDR1 SGHTA and CDR2 FQGNSA. The CDR3 has 16 amino acids. With 1 base removed from V and 0 bases from J, the gap between germline ends came to 13 bases. CDR3 sequence reads: CASSLEWTGASYEQYF. The CDR3 bases are TGTGCCAGCAGCTTAGAGTGGACGGGGGCCTCCTACGAGCAGTACTTC.

The rearrangement joins TRBV12-3 or TRBV12-4 to TRBJ2-1; D is ambiguous. The CDR3 has 15 residues. V was pared by 3 bases and J by 7 bases, with 16 bases between. The CDR3 coding sequence is TGTGCCAGCAGTTTTGGGGAAGGGTCAGTAAATGAGCAGTTCTTC. It yields the protein CASSFGEGSVNEQFF.

In its sample, this clonotype was seen a few times. The chain links TRBV29-1 to TRBJ1-2, with TRBD1 matching 8 bases. After removal of 7 bases from V and 6 bases from J, the junction contained 10 bases not matched to a gene. The CDR3 is made up of 13 amino acids. Germline V lookup: CDR1 SQVTM, CDR2 ANQGSEA. In DNA, the CDR3 is TGCAGCGCGCCAGGGGGCAGTGGACATGGCTACACCTTC. Amino acid sequence: CSAPGGSGHGYTF.

The J gene is TRBJ2-7, the V gene TRBV27; 7 bases align to TRBD1. Germline V gives CDR1 MNHEY, CDR2 SMNVEV (reference sequence). The CDR3 has 14 residues. J was trimmed by 3 bases and V by 7 bases; bases with no gene match: 9. The CDR3 DNA sequence: TGTGCCAGCAACCACAGGGGCCGTTACTACGAGCAGTACTTC. It specifies CASNHRGRYYEQYF.

This clonotype was seen a few times. This rearrangement joins TRBV29-1 to TRBJ2-5; TRBD1 is a possible D gene (7 bases). With the DNA end fitting TRBJ2-7 better, the J assignment may be wrong. This CDR3 is 13 amino acids long. Germline V CDR1 and CDR2: SQVTM, ANQGSEA. CDR3 region: CSARRRGVSEQYF. DNA for the CDR3: TGCAGCGCCCGGCGCAGGGGGGTTAGCGAGCAGTACTTC.

This clonotype was seen a few times. The rearrangement uses TRBV10-3 and TRBJ2-1, with 11 bases identical to TRBD2. The V gene's germline CDR1 is ENHRY and CDR2 SYGVKD. The trim removed 3 bases at V and 6 bases at J, leaving 1 base unmatched. The CDR3 is made up of 14 amino acids. The CDR3 loop is CAISDSGGANEQFF. CDR3 sequence (DNA): TGTGCCATCAGTGATAGCGGGGGGGCCAATGAGCAGTTCTTC.

This clonotype has only one observation. The CDR3 loop is CASSLGSRVWQFF. The CDR3 nucleotides read TGTGCCAGCAGCTTAGGATCGCGGGTTTGGCAGTTCTTC. This chain links TRBV7-2 with TRBJ2-1; the D gene is possibly TRBD2 (5 bases). This CDR3 spans 13 amino acids. Germline V gene data show CDR1 as SGHTA and CDR2 as FQGNSA. Trimming removed 1 base from V and 12 bases from J, with 13 bases in between.

This chain joins TRBV18 and TRBJ2-7; TRBD2 agrees at 9 bases. Germline V lookup: CDR1 KGHSH, CDR2 LQKENI. V lost 4 bases, J lost 12 bases, and 4 bases stayed unmatched. The CDR3 is made up of 11 amino acids. The CDR3 nucleotides read TGTGCCAGCTCACTGCCGGGACTAGCGTACTTC. Protein: CASSLPGLAYF. Looking up the rest from reference TRBV18 and TRBJ2-7 gives the full variable domain: NAGVMQNPRHLVRRRGQEARLRCSPMKGHSHVYWYRQLPEEGLKFMVYLQKENIIDESGMPKERFSAEFPKEGPSILRIQQVVRGDSAAYFCASSLPGLAYFGPGTRLTVT.

The J gene is TRBJ2-1, the V gene TRBV18; weak D call: TRBD2 (5 bases). Germline assignment: CDR1 KGHSH and CDR2 LQKENI. The V end was cut by 3 bases, the J end by 5 bases, with 14 bases between. The CDR3 loop spans 15 amino acids. The CDR3 nucleotides read TGTGCCAGCTCACCCGGGGTTCATGGTAACAATGAGCAGTTCTTC. It yields the protein CASSPGVHGNNEQFF.

This clonotype has just a few counts. The chain joins TRBV7-9 to TRBJ2-7, with D perhaps matching TRBD1 (6 bases). There are 12 residues in the CDR3. Trimming stripped 4 bases from V and 7 bases from J, with 11 bases between. Germline V gives CDR1 SEHNR, CDR2 FQNEAQ (reference sequence). In DNA, the CDR3 is TGTGCCAGCAGCTCGATGAGGGGGGAGCAGTACTTC. Its protein product is CASSSMRGEQYF.

The genes are TRBV6-5 and TRBJ1-5; TRBD1 aligns across 9 bases. Per the germline V gene, CDR1 is MNHEY and CDR2 is SVGAGI. This CDR3 has 14 amino acids. Losses at the gene ends were 6 bases for V and 11 bases for J; bases not matched to a gene: 11. In DNA form, the CDR3 reads TGTGCCAGCAGCCCCGGGACAGGGTTGGGTTCCCAGCATTTT. The encoded protein is CASSPGTGLGSQHF.

This clonotype appeared a single time. The chain links TRBV10-2 to TRBJ2-5; 9 bases are a match to TRBD1. The closer fit of TRBJ2-7 to the DNA end suggests the J call may be wrong. CDR1 and CDR2 from the germline V gene are WSHSY and SAAADI. This CDR3 spans 13 amino acids. The CDR3: CASTLTGGNEQYF. The CDR3 region has the DNA TGCGCCAGCACCCTGACAGGGGGAAACGAGCAGTACTTC.

V usage is TRBV12-3 or TRBV12-4 and J usage is TRBJ2-5; D possibly corresponds to TRBD2 (5 bases). The V gene lost 1 base and the J gene lost 4 bases, with 13 bases spanning the gap. CDR3 size: 15 residues. This CDR3 reads CASSLGWGVGETQYF. In DNA form, the CDR3 reads TGTGCCAGCAGTTTAGGGTGGGGAGTTGGAGAGACCCAGTACTTC.

This chain joins TRBV9 and TRBJ2-2; D call uncertain. CDR1 is SGDLS, CDR2 YYNGEE, per germline. The V gene lost 0 bases and the J gene lost 9 bases, with 6 bases spanning the gap. This CDR3 contains 12 residues. The CDR3 protein is CASSVGRRELFF. The DNA of the CDR3 is TGTGCCAGCAGCGTAGGCCGAAGGGAGCTGTTTTTT.

The chain has TRBV6-2 or TRBV6-3 and TRBJ2-2, with D hard to call. Trimming cost V 6 bases and J 7 bases, with 12 bases left between them. Germline CDR1 and CDR2: MNHEY and SVGEGT. This CDR3 comprises 13 residues. CDR3 coding DNA: TGTGCCAGCAGCACCAATAGCTACGGGGAGCTGTTTTTT. Its translation: CASSTNSYGELFF.

This clonotype has a handful of counts. This sequence joins TRBV10-3 and TRBJ2-3; 8 bases map to TRBD1. This CDR3 has 19 amino acids. The junction had 12 bases not matched to a gene; V was cut back by 0 bases and J by 1 base. The V gene's germline CDR1 is ENHRY and CDR2 SYGVKD. The CDR3 reads CAISESDRAARTRTDTQYF. The CDR3 nucleotides are TGTGCCATCAGTGAGTCGGACAGGGCGGCTCGTACTCGCACAGATACGCAGTATTTT.